One sample yielded the 18 T cell receptor beta chains listed below, sequenced in a study of PD-1 blockade in classical Hodgkin lymphoma. Measured with immunoSEQ multiplex PCR; TCRdb has only the in-frame clones, and not every one. The data show tens of thousands of clones, 88% seen once. All the patients suffered relapse after autologous stem cell transplantation, and brentuximab vedotin exposure differed. The sample was peripheral blood mononuclear cells (PBMCs), taken before the second cycle of nivolumab. These receptors were obtained from a human donor with classical Hodgkin lymphoma.

The rearrangement joins TRBV5-1 to TRBJ1-1, with 7 bases lining up with TRBD1. The CDR3 contains 15 residues. Germline V gene data show CDR1 as SGHRS and CDR2 as YFSETQ. V shed 4 bases and J 6 bases; nucleotides not matched to a gene: 12. The CDR3 region has the DNA TGCGCCAGCAGCCCCTCGCGCTTAGGGGGCTCTGAAGCTTTCTTT. Translating it yields CASSPSRLGGSEAFF.

The genes are TRBV29-1 and TRBJ1-2; D is perhaps TRBD1 (6 bases). With 4 bases removed from V and 3 bases from J, the gap between germline ends came to 9 bases. Germline values: CDR1 SQVTM, CDR2 ANQGSEA. The CDR3 loop spans 12 amino acids. The CDR3 sequence: CSVVGGDYGYTF. Written as DNA, the CDR3 is TGCAGCGTTGTCGGGGGCGACTATGGCTACACCTTC.

CDR3 residues: CASSLQGFYEQYF. The CDR3 bases are TGTGCCAGCAGTTTGCAGGGCTTCTACGAGCAGTACTTC. The chain recombines TRBV27 with TRBJ2-7, with D possibly being TRBD1 (5 bases). Trimming took off 3 bases at V and 3 bases at J, with 9 bases between the two ends. The CDR3 has 13 amino acids. CDR1 MNHEY and CDR2 SMNVEV come from the germline V gene (reference sequence).

J is TRBJ2-5 and V is TRBV30; D may correspond to TRBD1 or TRBD2 (6 bases each). Looked up from germline, CDR1 is GTSNPN and CDR2 is SVGIG (reference sequence). The CDR3 is 14 residues long. Trimming cost V 2 bases and J 5 bases, with 15 bases left between them. CDR3 amino acids: CAWSPPGGLETQYF. In DNA form, the CDR3 reads TGTGCCTGGAGTCCGCCTGGGGGGCTGGAGACCCAGTACTTC.

This chain connects TRBV28 to TRBJ2-1, with TRBD1 as a possible D gene (6 bases). V dropped 8 bases and J dropped 0 bases, with 14 bases sitting between them. The CDR3 has 15 residues. Per germline, CDR1 MDHEN and CDR2 SYDVKM. The CDR3 region has the DNA TGTGCCAGCCCCCCCAGGGGCGGCTCCTACAATGAGCAGTTCTTC. It specifies CASPPRGGSYNEQFF.

This chain links TRBV5-1 with TRBJ1-1, with 8 nucleotides matching TRBD1. This CDR3 comprises 14 residues. In germline, CDR1 is SGHRS, CDR2 YFSETQ. V lost 3 bases and J lost 5; bases outside the gene matches: 6. The CDR3 loop reads CASSSTGATTEAFF. For the CDR3, the DNA is TGCGCCAGCAGCTCGACAGGGGCAACGACTGAAGCTTTCTTT. The full variable domain, its missing parts supplied by reference TRBV5-1 and TRBJ1-1, is KAGVTQTPRYLIKTRGQQVTLSCSPISGHRSVSWYQQTPGQGLQFLFEYFSETQRNKGNFPGRFSGRQFSNSRSEMNVSTLELGDSALYLCASSSTGATTEAFFGQGTRLTVV.

The J gene is TRBJ2-1, the V gene TRBV27; D call uncertain. The CDR3 is made up of 14 amino acids. The V gene's germline CDR1 is MNHEY and CDR2 SMNVEV (reference sequence). Trimming took off 3 bases at V and 2 bases at J, with 8 bases between the two ends. The CDR3 sequence: CASSFQLAYNEQFF. The CDR3 DNA is TGTGCCAGCAGTTTCCAGTTGGCCTACAATGAGCAGTTCTTC.

There are a few counts of this clone. This chain connects TRBV28 to TRBJ1-6, with D possibly TRBD1 on 6 matching bases. This CDR3 is built from 16 residues. Trimming stripped 2 bases from V and 4 bases from J, with 12 bases between. Germline CDR1 and CDR2: MDHEN and SYDVKM. CDR3 sequence reads: CASSLIQQGYNSPLHF. CDR3 DNA sequence: TGTGCCAGCAGTTTAATTCAACAGGGTTATAATTCACCCCTCCACTTT.

The V call is TRBV4-1, the J call TRBJ1-5, with D hard to call. This CDR3 has 13 amino acids. CDR1 and CDR2 from the germline V gene are MGHRA and YSYEKL. Trimming cost V 4 bases and J 6 bases, with 10 bases left between them. The CDR3 DNA reads as TGCGCCAGCAGCCTCATTGACGGTCAGCCCCAGCATTTT. It yields the protein CASSLIDGQPQHF.

A word on this clone: Other DNA sequences from this sample encode an identical CDR3 as well. The chain has TRBV5-1 and TRBJ2-3; unclear D gene. This CDR3 region has 11 residues. Germline values: CDR1 SGHRS, CDR2 YFSETQ. Trimming removed 1 base at V and 3 bases at J, with 0 bases between. The CDR3 sequence is CASSLTDTQYF. In DNA, the CDR3 is TGCGCCAGCAGCTTGACAGATACGCAGTATTTT.

V usage is TRBV27 and J usage is TRBJ1-5; D is undetermined. The CDR3 is 15 amino acids. Between the trimmed V and J ends, which lost 6 bases and 3 bases, there was a span of 15 bases. Germline-derived CDR1 and CDR2 are MNHEY and SMNVEV (reference sequence). CDR3 nucleotide sequence: TGTGCCAGCAGCCCCGATCCGGCCTTCAATCAGCCCCAGCATTTT. Encoded protein: CASSPDPAFNQPQHF.

The rearrangement links TRBV4-1 to TRBJ1-2; no clear D. CDR3 length equals 13 residues. V was trimmed by 1 base and J by 9 bases, leaving 12 bases between them. Germline V gene lookup returns CDR1 MGHRA and CDR2 YSYEKL. The DNA for the CDR3 is TGCGCCAGCAGCCAAGGGGGTAATCAACGCTACACCTTC. Translating gives CASSQGGNQRYTF.

Of note for this clone: Different DNA sequences within this sample yield the same CDR3. The chain has TRBV19 and TRBJ2-7; the D gene is possibly TRBD1 (5 bases). This CDR3 is 14 amino acids long. V was shortened by 3 bases and J by 1 base, with 10 bases between the two germline ends. The V gene's germline CDR1 is LNHDA and CDR2 SQIVND (reference sequence). For the CDR3, the DNA is TGTGCCAGTAGTATCGGCCAGGGTTCCTACGAGCAGTACTTC. This translates into CASSIGQGSYEQYF.

The chain joins TRBV6-5 to TRBJ1-5; D may be TRBD1 (5 bases). Per the germline V gene, CDR1 is MNHEY and CDR2 is SVGAGI. CDR3 length: 15 amino acids. Trimming removed 1 base from V and 4 bases from J, with 11 bases in between. CDR3 DNA: TGTGCCAGCAGTTACTTTGGGGGAGCAAATCAGCCCCAGCATTTT. Encoded protein: CASSYFGGANQPQHF.

The chain is built from TRBV10-2 and TRBJ2-5; maybe TRBD2 (6 bases). The CDR3 has 21 amino acids. The V end was cut by 10 bases, the J end by 1 base, with 37 bases between. CDR1 WSHSY and CDR2 SAAADI come from the germline V gene. The CDR3 protein is CAIQLSPMGFGGRDPQETQYF. In nucleotides, the CDR3 is TGCGCCATACAGCTTAGCCCTATGGGGTTCGGCGGGCGGGATCCCCAAGAGACCCAGTACTTC.

The chain combines TRBV2 with TRBJ2-2; no reliable D call. CDR1 and CDR2 from the germline V gene are SNHLY and FYNNEI. CDR3 length: 16 residues. Trimming shortened V by 7 bases and J by 0 bases, and 15 bases separated the two germline ends. The chain's CDR3 is CASKDQTLANTGELFF. CDR3 coding DNA: TGTGCCAGCAAAGACCAGACCCTTGCGAACACCGGGGAGCTGTTTTTT.

This rearrangement joins TRBV6-1 to TRBJ1-3; perhaps TRBD1 as D (5 bases). Trimming removed 4 bases from V and 4 bases from J, with 14 bases in between. This CDR3 region has 15 residues. The V gene's germline CDR1 is MNHNS and CDR2 SASEGT. CDR3 DNA: TGTGCCAGCAGTGCATTAGGAGGGGTCGGAAACACCATATATTTT. The encoded protein is CASSALGGVGNTIYF.

The rearrangement links TRBV5-1 to TRBJ2-1; 8 nucleotides agree with TRBD2. Per the germline V gene, CDR1 is SGHRS and CDR2 is YFSETQ. The CDR3 totals 15 residues. With V trimmed by 1 base and J by 5 bases, 5 bases remained unmatched. CDR3 DNA sequence: TGCGCCAGCAGCTTGTTCGGGGGGGCGGACAATGAGCAGTTCTTC. Its protein is CASSLFGGADNEQFF.